Each of the 30 T cell receptor beta chains below was sequenced from the same sample in a study of T-cell memory formation after mild COVID-19. TCRdb used MiXCR to reprocess the 5' RACE reads, holding one entry per CDR3 protein. The table lists roughly 130,000 distinct CDR3 sequences, more than 15% of them singletons. The specimen sequenced was PBMCs or a T cell subset sorted from them (not recorded which). All receptors come from a man between 18 and 29 years old who had mild COVID-19 (a few samples of this study predate the infection). Cell type and time point are not known.

V gene TRBV6-2 or TRBV6-3 combines with J gene TRBJ2-3, with no clear D. Per germline, CDR1 MNHEY and CDR2 SVGEGT. Deletions cut 6 bases from V and 4 bases from J, with 5 bases between. The CDR3 length is 11 residues. The CDR3 here is CASRDADTQYF. CDR3 DNA sequence: TGTGCCAGCAGGGACGCAGATACGCAGTATTTT.

The chain joins TRBV4-3 to TRBJ1-4; no reliable D call. CDR3 length: 12 residues. Trimming stripped 1 base from V and 7 bases from J, with 4 bases between. The germline CDR1 and CDR2 sequences are LGHNA and YSLEER. DNA of the CDR3: TGCGCCAGCAGCCAAGTACGTGAAAAACTGTTTTTT. It is translated as CASSQVREKLFF.

The chain is built from TRBV4-1 and TRBJ2-3, with 9 bases identical to TRBD2. The CDR3 is made up of 17 amino acids. The germline gives CDR1 MGHRA, CDR2 YSYEKL. The V gene end was trimmed by 0 bases and the J gene end by 2 bases; junction bases not matched to a gene: 6. As DNA, the CDR3 is TGCGCCAGCAGCCAAGATTTTCTAGCGGGAATCACAGATACGCAGTATTTT. Its protein is CASSQDFLAGITDTQYF.

The V gene is TRBV27, the J gene TRBJ2-5; D is possibly TRBD1 (5 bases). The CDR3 contains 13 residues. The ends were cut back, 11 bases at V and 4 bases at J, with 17 bases in the middle. The germline V gene has CDR1 MNHEY and CDR2 SMNVEV (reference sequence). The chain's CDR3 is CASRGRAPETQYF. The CDR3 nucleotides are TGTGCCTCCAGAGGCAGGGCCCCAGAGACCCAGTACTTC.

This chain connects TRBV20-1 to TRBJ1-3; D ambiguous. The CDR3 has 13 amino acids. V was clipped by 2 bases and J by 0 bases, with 5 bases between them. The V gene's germline CDR1 is DFQATT and CDR2 SNEGSKA (reference sequence). CDR3 protein: CSARYISGNTIYF. As DNA, the CDR3 is TGCAGTGCTAGATATATCTCTGGAAACACCATATATTTT.

The J gene is TRBJ2-2, the V gene TRBV11-2, with 8 bases fitting TRBD2. The CDR3 runs 17 residues. Germline loops: CDR1 SGHAT, CDR2 FQNNGV. V lost 5 bases and J lost 1; bases outside the gene matches: 9. The CDR3 DNA reads as TGTGCCAGCAGCCCCACCGGGCTAGCGGGGAACACCGGGGAGCTGTTTTTT. Translated: CASSPTGLAGNTGELFF.

This clonotype came up many times. The chain employs TRBV6-6 and TRBJ2-7, with TRBD2 identical over 7 bases. Germline CDR1 reads MNHNY; CDR2 reads SVGAGI (reference sequence). The CDR3 contains 14 residues. With V trimmed by 6 bases and J by 4 bases, 9 bases remained unmatched. The CDR3 spells CASRPELASYEQYV. The CDR3 DNA reads TGTGCCAGCAGGCCAGAACTAGCGTCGTACGAGCAGTACGTC.

This clonotype was counted a few times. The gene calls are TRBV30 and TRBJ1-5, with a tentative D call TRBD1 (6 bases). Germline assignment: CDR1 GTSNPN and CDR2 SVGIG (reference sequence). The CDR3 length is 14 residues. The V gene lost 3 bases and the J gene lost 4 bases, with 13 bases spanning the gap. CDR3 coding DNA: TGTGCCTGGAGCGACAGACAGGCAAATCAGCCCCAGCATTTT. It translates to CAWSDRQANQPQHF. The full variable domain, with the rest looked up from reference TRBV30 and TRBJ1-5, is SQTIHQWPATLVQPVGSPLSLECTVEGTSNPNLYWYRQAAGRGLQLLFYSVGIGQISSEVPQNLSASRPQDRQFILSSKKLLLSDSGFYLCAWSDRQANQPQHFGDGTRLSIL.

In its sample, this clonotype was seen a few times. The rearrangement links TRBV27 to TRBJ2-4; weak D call: TRBD2 (7 bases). Germline-derived CDR1 and CDR2 are MNHEY and SMNVEV (reference sequence). CDR3 length equals 17 residues. Deletions cut 8 bases from V and 0 bases from J, with 20 bases between. The CDR3 loop is CASSLLGGPLAKNIQYF. The CDR3 coding sequence is TGTGCCAGCTCGTTATTGGGGGGGCCTCTAGCCAAAAACATTCAGTACTTC.

This rearrangement joins TRBV18 to TRBJ1-1; 8 nucleotides line up with TRBD1. Germline V gives CDR1 KGHSH, CDR2 LQKENI. The V and J ends lost 5 bases and 3 bases, in that order; junction bases with no gene match: 11. CDR3 size: 16 residues. CDR3: CASSKTGTGMDTEAFF. CDR3 nucleotide sequence: TGTGCCAGCTCAAAAACCGGGACAGGAATGGACACTGAAGCTTTCTTT.

The chain employs TRBV6-2 or TRBV6-3 and TRBJ2-5, with TRBD1 identical over 9 bases. The CDR3 length is 20 residues. J was trimmed by 4 bases and V by 6 bases; bases with no gene match: 24. Germline V gives CDR1 MNHEY, CDR2 SVGEGT. The CDR3 is CASSRPSQGAEGGEGETQYF. In DNA, the CDR3 is TGTGCCAGCAGCCGTCCCTCACAGGGGGCAGAGGGCGGAGAAGGAGAGACCCAGTACTTC.

The gene calls are TRBV15 and TRBJ2-3, with a tentative D call TRBD1 (5 bases). Trimming shortened V by 1 base and J by 2 bases, and 13 bases separated the two germline ends. CDR3 length: 16 amino acids. From germline, CDR1 is LNHNV and CDR2 YYDKDF (reference sequence). CDR3 nucleotides: TGTGCCACCAGCAGAGTCCGAGACAGTCCCACAGATACGCAGTATTTT. Translation: CATSRVRDSPTDTQYF.

The chain employs TRBV7-2 and TRBJ2-1; D is perhaps TRBD2 (7 bases). V was cut by 5 bases and J by 4 bases, with 15 bases left in between. The CDR3 extends over 15 amino acids. Germline values: CDR1 SGHTA, CDR2 FQGNSA. The CDR3 spells CASSQRGGRYNEQFF. For the CDR3, the DNA is TGTGCCAGCAGCCAAAGGGGGGGAAGATACAATGAGCAGTTCTTC.

This clonotype turned up a few times. The chain recombines TRBV4-1 with TRBJ2-5; D remains ambiguous. Germline V lookup: CDR1 MGHRA, CDR2 YSYEKL. V was pared by 5 bases and J by 3 bases, with 13 bases between. The CDR3 totals 14 residues. CDR3 bases: TGCGCCAGCAGCTCCTTGCAAACCGAAGAGACCCAGTACTTC. Translated, it gives CASSSLQTEETQYF.

This clonotype appeared a few times. V is TRBV7-6 and J is TRBJ2-7; D may match TRBD1 or TRBD2 (5 bases each). The CDR3 contains 16 residues. CDR1 SGHVS and CDR2 FNYEAQ come from the germline V gene. With 0 bases removed from V and 2 bases from J, the gap between germline ends came to 14 bases. The CDR3 region is CASSLAVRGSAYEQYF. CDR3 in DNA: TGTGCCAGCAGCTTAGCGGTGAGGGGAAGCGCCTACGAGCAGTACTTC.

CDR3 DNA: TGCGCCAGCAGCCACGGGGACGCACAGGGGAGAGGCGGCTACACCTTC. It is translated as CASSHGDAQGRGGYTF. This rearrangement joins TRBV4-1 to TRBJ1-2; 7 bases are shared with TRBD1. Germline values: CDR1 MGHRA, CDR2 YSYEKL. The junction had 15 bases not matched to a gene; V was cut back by 3 bases and J by 8 bases. The CDR3 is made up of 16 amino acids.

The chain recombines TRBV4-2 with TRBJ2-1, with 7 bases identical to TRBD2. CDR1 and CDR2 (germline): LGHNA, YNFKEQ. This CDR3 comprises 13 residues. With 2 bases clipped from V and 15 bases from J, the junction kept 10 bases outside the gene matches. CDR3 region: CASSQLAGLSMFF. The CDR3, as DNA: TGTGCCAGCAGCCAATTAGCGGGTCTGTCCATGTTCTTC.

The V and J genes are TRBV3-1 and TRBJ1-2, with D tentatively TRBD1 (5 bases). This CDR3 comprises 15 residues. Germline V gene lookup returns CDR1 LGHDT and CDR2 YNNKEL (reference sequence). V shed 5 bases and J shed 7 bases, with 20 bases lying between them. Here the CDR3 reads CASSARDRLFVGYTF. The DNA of the CDR3 is TGTGCCAGCAGCGCGAGGGACCGCCTGTTTGTTGGCTACACCTTC.

V gene TRBV29-1 combines with J gene TRBJ1-1; D gene uncertain. This CDR3 comprises 13 residues. From germline, CDR1 is SQVTM and CDR2 ANQGSEA. The V end lost 3 bases, the J end lost 0 bases, and 8 bases lay between the germline ends. Here the CDR3 DNA reads TGCAGCGTTGAGGGCAGAATGAACACTGAAGCTTTCTTT. Translation: CSVEGRMNTEAFF.

This clonotype occurred many times. The V and J genes are TRBV9 and TRBJ2-5; 9 bases fit TRBD2. This CDR3 has 13 residues. Per germline, CDR1 SGDLS and CDR2 YYNGEE. V gave up 3 bases and J gave up 7 bases; unmatched junction bases: 4. CDR3 in amino acids: CASSEGLAVTQYF. In DNA form, the CDR3 reads TGTGCCAGCAGCGAGGGACTAGCCGTGACCCAGTACTTC.

The chain recombines TRBV30 with TRBJ1-6; no clear D. CDR1 is GTSNPN and CDR2 is SVGIG in the germline V gene (reference sequence). V lost 3 bases, J lost 9 bases, and 12 bases lay in between. The CDR3 is made up of 13 amino acids. CDR3 sequence reads: CAWRKAGSSPLHF. The CDR3 DNA reads as TGTGCCTGGAGGAAAGCGGGTAGTTCACCCCTCCACTTT.

This clonotype has more than one count but fewer than ten. This chain links TRBV23-1 with TRBJ2-5; the D gene is possibly TRBD1 (6 bases). TRBV23-1 is an open reading frame whose function is uncertain. V lost 8 bases to trimming and J lost 3 bases, with 10 bases between them. This CDR3 comprises 12 residues. The CDR3 DNA follows: TGCGCCAGCCCACAGGGAGAAGAGACCCAGTACTTC. Protein: CASPQGEETQYF.

This clonotype was seen ten or more times. The chain couples TRBV7-2 to TRBJ2-3; TRBD2 matches 8 bases. From germline, CDR1 is SGHTA and CDR2 FQGNSA. This CDR3 comprises 15 residues. V was clipped by 1 base and J by 5 bases; unmatched bases: 5. CDR3 DNA sequence: TGTGCCAGCAGCTTAGTTGCCGGGGGGGGAGATACGCAGTATTTT. Amino acids: CASSLVAGGGDTQYF.

The chain links TRBV5-1 to TRBJ2-1, with 13 nucleotides matching TRBD2. Unmatched junction bases numbered 3, after V lost 2 bases and J lost 4 bases. CDR1 is SGHRS, CDR2 YFSETQ, per germline. The CDR3 has 16 amino acids. The CDR3 coding sequence is TGCGCCAGCAGCTTTGGACTAGCGGGGGTTTACAATGAGCAGTTCTTC. Amino acids: CASSFGLAGVYNEQFF.

The chain is built from TRBV5-1 and TRBJ2-5; D is unresolved. Trimming removed 4 bases at V and 5 bases at J, with 9 bases between. The CDR3 contains 12 residues. Germline CDR1 SGHRS, CDR2 YFSETQ. CDR3 coding DNA: TGCGCCAGCAGCCCTCAGTTGGAGACCCAGTACTTC. This gives the protein CASSPQLETQYF.

This clonotype was recorded a few times. The chain recombines TRBV7-2 with TRBJ2-3; 10 bases are a match to TRBD2. Germline V gene data show CDR1 as SGHTA and CDR2 as FQGNSA. V lost 3 bases, J lost 0 bases, and 6 bases stayed unmatched. The CDR3 runs 17 residues. The CDR3 DNA reads TGTGCCAGCAGCTTTAGCGGGGGGCCCCTTAGCACAGATACGCAGTATTTT. It translates to CASSFSGGPLSTDTQYF. The entire variable domain, with the rest obtained from reference TRBV7-2 and TRBJ2-3, is as follows: GAGVSQSPSNKVTEKGKDVELRCDPISGHTALYWYRQSLGQGLEFLIYFQGNSAPDKSGLPSDRFSAERTGGSVSTLTIQRTQQEDSAVYLCASSFSGGPLSTDTQYFGPGTRLTVL.

V gene TRBV11-3 combines with J gene TRBJ2-2; tentative D call: TRBD2 (6 bases). V lost 0 bases to trimming and J lost 0 bases, with 14 bases between them. The CDR3 totals 18 residues. Germline V CDR1 and CDR2: SGHNT, YENEEA. CDR3 residues: CASSLDQGGTANTGELFF. The CDR3 DNA reads TGTGCCAGCAGCTTAGATCAGGGCGGGACGGCGAACACCGGGGAGCTGTTTTTT.

The V call is TRBV10-1, the J call TRBJ2-1, with D possibly matching TRBD2 (7 bases). The CDR3 is 12 amino acids. The germline gives CDR1 WNHNN, CDR2 SYGVQD (reference sequence). V lost 11 bases to trimming and J lost 10 bases, with 18 bases between them. The CDR3 DNA reads as TGCGCCGGACCCTCGGGGGGCCAGGAGCAGTTCTTC. It codes for CAGPSGGQEQFF.

This rearrangement joins TRBV5-1 to TRBJ2-5; 7 positions match TRBD2. V trimming: 6 bases; J trimming: 1 base; junction bases outside the gene matches: 0. CDR3 size: 12 residues. Germline-derived CDR1 and CDR2 are SGHRS and YFSETQ. The CDR3 coding sequence is TGCGCCAGCACGGGGGGCCAAGAGACCCAGTACTTC. Translated, it gives CASTGGQETQYF.

The rearrangement joins TRBV7-2 to TRBJ2-7, with TRBD1 matching 8 bases. Germline trimming cut 6 bases from V and 4 bases from J; bases unmatched to any gene: 11. Germline V gene data show CDR1 as SGHTA and CDR2 as FQGNSA. This CDR3 is 15 amino acids long. The CDR3 DNA sequence: TGTGCCAGCAGGCCAGGGGGCGCGATGGGTTACGAGCAGTACTTC. Its protein is CASRPGGAMGYEQYF. The whole variable domain, remainder taken from reference TRBV7-2 and TRBJ2-7, is GAGVSQSPSNKVTEKGKDVELRCDPISGHTALYWYRQSLGQGLEFLIYFQGNSAPDKSGLPSDRFSAERTGGSVSTLTIQRTQQEDSAVYLCASRPGGAMGYEQYFGPGTRLTVT.